The rows below give T cell receptor beta chains drawn from one sample of a study of control samples from healthy donors and cancer patients. The method was immunoSEQ multiplex PCR; TCRdb's version includes in-frame clones alone and lacks a portion of them. The sample contains about 190,000 clones, approximately 90% of which appear only once. Sequencing was done on a sample of blood. These receptors were obtained from a man aged 25 to 40 in good health. Each CDR3 is given with its conserved first and last residue. The D gene is left open where the match is weak. Part of the rows lack a size; the others show once, few, many or a class for expanded clones.

d_call: TRBD1; j_call: TRBJ1-4; v_call: TRBV6-2/TRBV6-3; clone_size: -; cdr3_nt: TGTGCCAGCAGTTCGCCGACAGGGGTTAATGAAAAACTGTTTTTT; cdr3_aa: CASSSPTGVNEKLFF
d_call: TRBD1; j_call: TRBJ2-1; v_call: TRBV11-2; clone_size: once; cdr3_nt: TGTGCCAGCAGCCCCGGACAGGGGCCGGATGAGCAGTTCTTC; cdr3_aa: CASSPGQGPDEQFF
d_call: -; j_call: TRBJ1-2; v_call: TRBV15; clone_size: -; cdr3_nt: TGTGCCACCAGCAGAGCAACAGGGCTTGGCTACACCTTC; cdr3_aa: CATSRATGLGYTF
d_call: -; j_call: TRBJ2-1; v_call: TRBV6-5; clone_size: -; cdr3_nt: TGTGCCAGCAGTTACCTTCGGAGCTCCTACAATGAGCAGTTCTTC; cdr3_aa: CASSYLRSSYNEQFF
d_call: -; j_call: TRBJ2-7; v_call: TRBV5-8; clone_size: -; cdr3_nt: TGTGCCAGCAGCTTAAGTTCCCCATACGAGCAGTACTTC; cdr3_aa: CASSLSSPYEQYF
d_call: -; j_call: TRBJ1-1; v_call: TRBV5-4; clone_size: -; cdr3_nt: TGTGCCAGCAGCCCCCCGGGGGCGGGTAGGAACACTGAAGCTTTCTTT; cdr3_aa: CASSPPGAGRNTEAFF
d_call: TRBD2; j_call: TRBJ2-7; v_call: TRBV6-5; clone_size: few; cdr3_nt: TGTGCCAGCAGTTACCGAATGAGCGGGAAGGGCTACGAGCAGTACTTC; cdr3_aa: CASSYRMSGKGYEQYF
d_call: TRBD1; j_call: TRBJ2-7; v_call: TRBV14; clone_size: few; cdr3_nt: TGTGCCAGCAGCCAAGCCCCGAGGACAGGGAGTCCTACGAAGCAGTACTTC; cdr3_aa: CASSQAPRTGSPTKQYF
d_call: TRBD2; j_call: TRBJ2-3; v_call: TRBV10-2; clone_size: -; cdr3_nt: TGCGCCAGCATTTACGGGGGGGGCCCAGGAGATACGCAGTATTTT; cdr3_aa: CASIYGGGPGDTQYF
d_call: -; j_call: TRBJ1-6; v_call: TRBV2; clone_size: -; cdr3_nt: TGTGCCAGTAGACAGGACCTCAATTCACCCCTCCACTTT; cdr3_aa: CASRQDLNSPLHF
d_call: -; j_call: TRBJ1-1; v_call: TRBV29-1; clone_size: -; cdr3_nt: TGCAGCGTTGTTGGGTGGACTGAAGCTTTCTTT; cdr3_aa: CSVVGWTEAFF
d_call: -; j_call: TRBJ1-6; v_call: TRBV7-9; clone_size: -; cdr3_nt: TGTGCCAGCAGCTTTGGGGGTCCACCCCTCCACTTT; cdr3_aa: CASSFGGPPLHF
d_call: TRBD1; j_call: TRBJ1-5; v_call: TRBV7-2; clone_size: -; cdr3_nt: TGTGCCAGCAGTCCGGACAGGGTCAGCAATCAGCCCCAGCATTTT; cdr3_aa: CASSPDRVSNQPQHF
d_call: -; j_call: TRBJ1-1; v_call: TRBV2; clone_size: once; cdr3_nt: TGTGCCAGCAGCGCGGACGGAAACACTGAAGCTTTCTTT; cdr3_aa: CASSADGNTEAFF
d_call: -; j_call: TRBJ2-1; v_call: TRBV7-9; clone_size: -; cdr3_nt: TGTGCCAGCAGGACTGAAGGGGGGTCCGATGAGCAGTTCTTC; cdr3_aa: CASRTEGGSDEQFF
d_call: -; j_call: TRBJ2-7; v_call: TRBV27; clone_size: -; cdr3_nt: TGTGCCAGCAGTTTATCGATGGAGGGAAGCTCCTACGAGCAGTACTTC; cdr3_aa: CASSLSMEGSSYEQYF
d_call: -; j_call: TRBJ1-4; v_call: TRBV4-1; clone_size: -; cdr3_nt: TGCGCCAGCAGCCCCCGGGACCGAAAAACTGAAAAACTGTTTTTT; cdr3_aa: CASSPRDRKTEKLFF
d_call: -; j_call: TRBJ2-4; v_call: TRBV5-1; clone_size: -; cdr3_nt: TGCGCCAGCAGCTTGGTTGGAGATCAGAGACGGGGAAACATTCAGTACTTC; cdr3_aa: CASSLVGDQRRGNIQYF
d_call: -; j_call: TRBJ2-3; v_call: TRBV21-1; clone_size: -; cdr3_nt: TGTGCCAGCAGCAAAGATTCTACAGGAGAGGGGGATACGCAGTATTTT; cdr3_aa: CASSKDSTGEGDTQYF
d_call: -; j_call: TRBJ2-1; v_call: TRBV11-1; clone_size: -; cdr3_nt: TGTGCCAGCAGCGCTAGCGCGAGCTCCTACAATGAGCAGTTCTTC; cdr3_aa: CASSASASSYNEQFF
d_call: -; j_call: TRBJ1-5; v_call: TRBV3-1/TRBV3-2; clone_size: -; cdr3_nt: TGTGCCAGCAGCCAAGACCGAGGCAATGTTCAGCCCCAGCATTTT; cdr3_aa: CASSQDRGNVQPQHF
d_call: -; j_call: TRBJ2-6; v_call: TRBV6-5; clone_size: -; cdr3_nt: TGTGCCAGCACCCGGAGATCTGGGGCCAACGTCCTGACTTTC; cdr3_aa: CASTRRSGANVLTF
d_call: TRBD1; j_call: TRBJ1-2; v_call: TRBV6-1; clone_size: once; cdr3_nt: TGTGCCAGCAGTGAAGTACCCACCGGACAGGGGAACTATGGCTACACCTTC; cdr3_aa: CASSEVPTGQGNYGYTF
d_call: -; j_call: TRBJ1-1; v_call: TRBV28; clone_size: -; cdr3_nt: TGTGCCAGCAGTTCCCCAGGCATGAACACTGAAGCTTTCTTT; cdr3_aa: CASSSPGMNTEAFF
d_call: -; j_call: TRBJ1-1; v_call: TRBV6-1; clone_size: -; cdr3_nt: TGTGCCAGCAGTGAAGGGAGGGGGTACATGAACACTGAAGCTTTCTTT; cdr3_aa: CASSEGRGYMNTEAFF
d_call: TRBD1; j_call: TRBJ2-2; v_call: TRBV5-8; clone_size: -; cdr3_nt: TGTGCCAGCTTTCCGGGACAGATGAACACCGGGGAGCTGTTTTTT; cdr3_aa: CASFPGQMNTGELFF
d_call: TRBD2; j_call: TRBJ2-3; v_call: TRBV18; clone_size: -; cdr3_nt: TGTGCCAGCTCGCCAAGTGCGGGGGGCCGCACAGATACGCAGTATTTT; cdr3_aa: CASSPSAGGRTDTQYF
d_call: TRBD2; j_call: TRBJ2-1; v_call: TRBV24-1; clone_size: -; cdr3_nt: TGTGCCACCAGTATTTATGGGGGGGATGAGCAGTTCTTC; cdr3_aa: CATSIYGGDEQFF
d_call: -; j_call: TRBJ1-2; v_call: TRBV12-5; clone_size: -; cdr3_nt: TGTGCTAGTGGTTTGCCCCCAAACTATGGCTACACCTTC; cdr3_aa: CASGLPPNYGYTF
d_call: -; j_call: TRBJ1-3; v_call: TRBV19; clone_size: -; cdr3_nt: TGTGCCAGTAGAGGTGTATCCTCCTCTGGAAACACCATATATTTT; cdr3_aa: CASRGVSSSGNTIYF
d_call: TRBD2; j_call: TRBJ2-3; v_call: TRBV3-1/TRBV3-2; clone_size: once; cdr3_nt: TGTGCCAGCAGCCCTTTGGGCGGGGGAACAGATACGCAGTATTTT; cdr3_aa: CASSPLGGGTDTQYF
d_call: -; j_call: TRBJ1-3; v_call: TRBV27; clone_size: -; cdr3_nt: TGTGCCAGCAGTTTATACCCCGGGGGATTTAGCTCTGGAAACACCATATATTTT; cdr3_aa: CASSLYPGGFSSGNTIYF
d_call: -; j_call: TRBJ2-5; v_call: TRBV5-6; clone_size: -; cdr3_nt: TGTGCCAGCAGCTTGGGTAGGGGAGCCCAGTACTTC; cdr3_aa: CASSLGRGAQYF
d_call: TRBD1; j_call: TRBJ1-3; v_call: TRBV6-5; clone_size: few; cdr3_nt: TGTGCCAGCAGAATCGACAGGGCGTTCCAAAACACCATATATTTT; cdr3_aa: CASRIDRAFQNTIYF
d_call: TRBD1; j_call: TRBJ1-5; v_call: TRBV5-1; clone_size: -; cdr3_nt: TGCGCCAGCAGCTTGGAAGGGACAGAGCCCCAGCATTTT; cdr3_aa: CASSLEGTEPQHF
d_call: -; j_call: TRBJ1-1; v_call: TRBV4-2; clone_size: -; cdr3_nt: TGTGCCAGCAGCCAAGGAAGGGAGGGACTAACCGGCACTGAAGCTTTCTTT; cdr3_aa: CASSQGREGLTGTEAFF